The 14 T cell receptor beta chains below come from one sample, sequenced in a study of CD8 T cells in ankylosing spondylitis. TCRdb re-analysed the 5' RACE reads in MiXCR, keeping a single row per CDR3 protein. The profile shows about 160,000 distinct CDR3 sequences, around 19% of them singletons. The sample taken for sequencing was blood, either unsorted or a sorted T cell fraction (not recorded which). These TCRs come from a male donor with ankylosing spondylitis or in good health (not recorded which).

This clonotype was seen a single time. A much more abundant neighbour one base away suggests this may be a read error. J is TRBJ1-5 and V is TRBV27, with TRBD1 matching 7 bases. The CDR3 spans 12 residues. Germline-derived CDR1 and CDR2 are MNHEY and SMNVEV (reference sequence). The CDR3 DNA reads TGTGCCAGTACAGGGGCAGGTCAGCTCCAGCATTTT. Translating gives CASTGAGQLQHF.

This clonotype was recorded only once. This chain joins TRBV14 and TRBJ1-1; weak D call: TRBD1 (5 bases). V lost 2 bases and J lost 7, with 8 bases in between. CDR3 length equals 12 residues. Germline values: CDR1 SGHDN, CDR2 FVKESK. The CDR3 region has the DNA TGTGCCAGCAGCCAATGGGGCGGTGAAGCTTTCTTT. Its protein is CASSQWGGEAFF. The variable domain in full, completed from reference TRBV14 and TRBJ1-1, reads EAGVTQFPSHSVIEKGQTVTLRCDPISGHDNLYWYRRVMGKEIKFLLHFVKESKQDESGMPNNRFLAERTGGTYSTLKVQPAELEDSGVYFCASSQWGGEAFFGQGTRLTVV.

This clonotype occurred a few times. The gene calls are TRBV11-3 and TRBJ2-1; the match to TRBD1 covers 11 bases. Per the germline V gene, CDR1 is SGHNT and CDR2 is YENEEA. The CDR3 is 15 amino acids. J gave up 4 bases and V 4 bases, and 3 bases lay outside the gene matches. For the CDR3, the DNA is TGTGCCAGCAGCTGGGGACAGGGGGTATACAATGAGCAGTTCTTC. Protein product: CASSWGQGVYNEQFF.

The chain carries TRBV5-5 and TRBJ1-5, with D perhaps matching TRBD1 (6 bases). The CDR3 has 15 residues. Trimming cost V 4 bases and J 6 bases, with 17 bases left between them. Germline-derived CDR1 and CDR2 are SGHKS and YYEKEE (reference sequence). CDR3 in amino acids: CASSKGQLGPQPQHF. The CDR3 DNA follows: TGTGCCAGCAGCAAGGGACAACTAGGGCCTCAGCCCCAGCATTTT.

The DNA of the CDR3 is TGCAGTGCCCTGCCTTCTTGGGGGACCAATGAGCAGTTCTTC. Its translation: CSALPSWGTNEQFF. This chain joins TRBV20-1 and TRBJ2-1, with D tentatively TRBD1 or TRBD2 (5 bases each). Per germline, CDR1 DFQATT and CDR2 SNEGSKA (reference sequence). This CDR3 has 14 residues. The germline V and J ends were trimmed by 6 bases and 6 bases, with 18 bases remaining between them.

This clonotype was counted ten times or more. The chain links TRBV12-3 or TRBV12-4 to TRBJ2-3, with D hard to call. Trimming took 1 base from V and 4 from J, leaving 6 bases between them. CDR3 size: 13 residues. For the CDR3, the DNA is TGTGCCAGCAGTTTAGGGGAACCAGATACGCAGTATTTT. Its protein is CASSLGEPDTQYF.

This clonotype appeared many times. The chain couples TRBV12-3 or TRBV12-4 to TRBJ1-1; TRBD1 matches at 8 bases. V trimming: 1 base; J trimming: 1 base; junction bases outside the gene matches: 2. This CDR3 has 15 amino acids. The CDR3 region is CASSLVGQGNTEAFF. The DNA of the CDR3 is TGTGCCAGCAGTTTAGTCGGACAGGGGAACACTGAAGCTTTCTTT.

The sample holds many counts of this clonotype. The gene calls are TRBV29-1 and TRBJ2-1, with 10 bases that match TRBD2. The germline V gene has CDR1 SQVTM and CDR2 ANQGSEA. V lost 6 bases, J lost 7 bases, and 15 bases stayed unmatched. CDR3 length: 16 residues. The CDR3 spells CSVDGLTSGIFNEQFF. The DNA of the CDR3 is TGCAGCGTGGACGGACTAACTAGCGGGATCTTTAATGAGCAGTTCTTC.

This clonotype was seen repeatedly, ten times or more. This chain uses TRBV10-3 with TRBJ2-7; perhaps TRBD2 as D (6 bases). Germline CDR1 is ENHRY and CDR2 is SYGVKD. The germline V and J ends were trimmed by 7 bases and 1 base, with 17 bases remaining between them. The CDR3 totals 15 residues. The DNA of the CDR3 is TGTGCCATCACCGGGGGAGCGGGTCGATCCTACGAGCAGTACTTC. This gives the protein CAITGGAGRSYEQYF.

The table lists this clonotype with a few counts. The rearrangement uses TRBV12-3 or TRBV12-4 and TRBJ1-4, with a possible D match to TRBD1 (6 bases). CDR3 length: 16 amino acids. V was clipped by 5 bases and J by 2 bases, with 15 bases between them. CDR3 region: CASSPLQGATNEKLFF. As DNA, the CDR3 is TGTGCCAGCAGTCCCTTACAGGGTGCGACTAATGAAAAACTGTTTTTT.

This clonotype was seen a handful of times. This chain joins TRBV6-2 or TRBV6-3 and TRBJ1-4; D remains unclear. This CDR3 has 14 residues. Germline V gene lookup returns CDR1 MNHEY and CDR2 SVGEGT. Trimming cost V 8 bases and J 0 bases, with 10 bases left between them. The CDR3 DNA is TGTGCCAGCGCCAATTCTGCAACTAATGAAAAACTGTTTTTT. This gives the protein CASANSATNEKLFF.

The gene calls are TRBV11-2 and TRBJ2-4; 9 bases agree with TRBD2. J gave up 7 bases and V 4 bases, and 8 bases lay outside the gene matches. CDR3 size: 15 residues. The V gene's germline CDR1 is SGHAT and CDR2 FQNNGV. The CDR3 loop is CASSSLAGIDNIQYF. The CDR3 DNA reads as TGTGCCAGCAGCTCGCTAGCGGGAATTGACAACATTCAGTACTTC.

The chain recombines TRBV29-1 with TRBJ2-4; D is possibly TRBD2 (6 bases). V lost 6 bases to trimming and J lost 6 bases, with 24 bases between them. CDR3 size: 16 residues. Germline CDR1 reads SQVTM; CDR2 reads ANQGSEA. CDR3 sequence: CSVPGVLGVGGNIQYF. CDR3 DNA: TGCAGCGTACCGGGGGTTTTGGGAGTCGGGGGAAACATTCAGTACTTC.

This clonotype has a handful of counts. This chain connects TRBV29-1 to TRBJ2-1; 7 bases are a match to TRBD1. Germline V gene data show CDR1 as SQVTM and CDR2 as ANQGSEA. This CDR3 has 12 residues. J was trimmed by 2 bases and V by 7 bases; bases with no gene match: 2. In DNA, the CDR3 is TGCAGCGCTGGACAGGCCTACAATGAGCAGTTCTTC. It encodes CSAGQAYNEQFF.